Below, 31 T cell receptor beta chains from the same sample are listed, as sequenced in a study of T cell responses to AZD1222 COVID-19 vaccine. Produced via immunoSEQ multiplex PCR; TCRdb's table is partial and in-frame only. The sample lists around 130,000 clones, 80% to 95% seen once, with about 3.1% in the top ten. Sequences were derived from peripheral blood, sampled on day 0 of AZD1222 vaccination. The source of these receptors is an adult in good health.

J is TRBJ1-2 and V is TRBV29-1; D might be TRBD1 (5 bases). This CDR3 comprises 12 residues. V lost 4 bases and J lost 2, with 8 bases in between. The germline V gene has CDR1 SQVTM and CDR2 ANQGSEA. CDR3 sequence (DNA): TGCAGCGTTGGGGGCCAAAACTATGGCTACACCTTC. This encodes CSVGGQNYGYTF.

This chain joins TRBV4-2 and TRBJ1-3; D is uncertain. The CDR3 extends over 16 amino acids. The V gene lost 4 bases and the J gene lost 7 bases, with 20 bases spanning the gap. Per germline, CDR1 LGHNA and CDR2 YNFKEQ. In nucleotides, the CDR3 is TGTGCCAGCAGCCGTAGGTCGGGGAGAGGTGGGAACACCATATATTTT. Protein sequence: CASSRRSGRGGNTIYF.

The V gene is TRBV6-1, the J gene TRBJ2-3; TRBD2 matches at 9 bases. The CDR3 is 16 residues long. In germline, CDR1 is MNHNS, CDR2 SASEGT. V dropped 4 bases and J dropped 0; count of bases not matched to a gene: 5. This CDR3 reads CASSVLAGSSTDTQYF. The CDR3 DNA sequence: TGTGCCAGCAGTGTTCTAGCGGGATCTAGCACAGATACGCAGTATTTT.

V is TRBV11-3 and J is TRBJ1-5, with D unresolved. Germline V gene lookup returns CDR1 SGHNT and CDR2 YENEEA. Trimming removed 6 bases at V and 4 bases at J, with 22 bases between. The CDR3 has 17 amino acids. CDR3 sequence: CASRYGLPDPRNQPQHF. CDR3 nucleotide sequence: TGTGCCAGCAGATACGGGTTACCGGACCCCAGAAATCAGCCCCAGCATTTT.

The J gene is TRBJ2-5, the V gene TRBV19; tentative D call: TRBD2 (5 bases). Per the germline V gene, CDR1 is LNHDA and CDR2 is SQIVND (reference sequence). The ends were cut back, 5 bases at V and 2 bases at J, with 9 bases in the middle. CDR3 length: 13 amino acids. CDR3 DNA: TGTGCCAGTAGTTTCCGGGGACAAGAGACCCAGTACTTC. This sequence encodes CASSFRGQETQYF.

V gene TRBV16 combines with J gene TRBJ2-1; 10 bases are a match to TRBD2. The trim removed 9 bases at V and 7 bases at J, leaving 9 bases unmatched. Looked up from germline, CDR1 is KGHSY and CDR2 is FQNENV. The CDR3 length is 14 residues. CDR3 sequence: CASLASGSANEQFF. In DNA form, the CDR3 reads TGTGCCAGTTTGGCTAGCGGGAGCGCAAATGAGCAGTTCTTC. Together with reference TRBV16 and TRBJ2-1, the CDR3 gives the full variable domain: GEEVAQTPKHLVRGEGQKAKLYCAPIKGHSYVFWYQQVLKNEFKFLISFQNENVFDETGMPKERFSAKCLPNSPCSLEIQATKLEDSAVYFCASLASGSANEQFFGPGTRLTVL.

The chain employs TRBV10-3 and TRBJ2-1; D is tentatively TRBD1 or TRBD2 (5 bases each). The CDR3 is made up of 16 amino acids. Germline CDR1 is ENHRY and CDR2 is SYGVKD. With 0 bases removed from V and 0 bases from J, the gap between germline ends came to 9 bases. The CDR3 bases are TGTGCCATCAGTGAGTCCCCAGGGAGCTCCTACAATGAGCAGTTCTTC. This sequence encodes CAISESPGSSYNEQFF.

CDR3 region: CASSPGAADYEQYF. The CDR3 DNA reads as TGTGCCAGCTCACCAGGGGCCGCCGACTACGAGCAGTACTTC. The rearrangement links TRBV18 to TRBJ2-7; TRBD1 is a possible D gene (5 bases). Germline V lookup: CDR1 KGHSH, CDR2 LQKENI. CDR3 length: 14 residues. The germline V and J ends were trimmed by 2 bases and 3 bases, with 11 bases remaining between them.

This chain connects TRBV28 to TRBJ2-7; D is perhaps TRBD2 (6 bases). V was shortened by 3 bases and J by 2 bases, with 14 bases between the two germline ends. In germline, CDR1 is MDHEN, CDR2 SYDVKM. CDR3 length equals 15 residues. CDR3 DNA sequence: TGTGCCAGCAGTTTCGGGGGACTTACTCCCTACGAGCAGTACTTC. Amino acid sequence: CASSFGGLTPYEQYF.

This clone appeared a few times. The chain recombines TRBV3-1 (or the pseudogene TRBV3-2) with TRBJ2-5; D might be TRBD2 (7 bases). There are 15 residues in the CDR3. Per germline, CDR1 LGHDT and CDR2 YNNKEL (reference sequence). V was trimmed by 1 base and J by 5 bases, leaving 14 bases between them. CDR3 region: CASSQGIGGGETQYF. The DNA for the CDR3 is TGTGCCAGCAGCCAAGGTATAGGGGGAGGGGAGACCCAGTACTTC.

The gene calls are TRBV18 and TRBJ1-2; possibly TRBD1 for D (5 bases). The CDR3 spans 17 residues. V was shortened by 2 bases and J by 4 bases, with 20 bases between the two germline ends. Germline assignment: CDR1 KGHSH and CDR2 LQKENI. The CDR3 DNA reads as TGTGCCAGCTCACCAGGGTGGACACCCGGGGATGGCTATGGCTACACCTTC. Translation gives CASSPGWTPGDGYGYTF.

V gene TRBV6-5 combines with J gene TRBJ1-1; the D is unclear. The V gene's germline CDR1 is MNHEY and CDR2 SVGAGI. The CDR3 runs 10 residues. The V gene lost 8 bases and the J gene lost 4 bases, with 5 bases spanning the gap. In DNA form, the CDR3 reads TGTGCCAGCGTTCTCACTGAAGCTTTCTTT. This sequence encodes CASVLTEAFF.

The genes are TRBV5-3 and TRBJ1-1; a possible D gene is TRBD1 (5 bases). TRBV5-3 is an open reading frame whose function is uncertain. The CDR3 contains 13 residues. V lost 5 bases and J lost 6, with 14 bases in between. The CDR3 nucleotides read TGTGCCAGAAGGGGAGGGGCAGGCTCTGAAGCTTTCTTT. It encodes CARRGGAGSEAFF.

The genes are TRBV5-1 and TRBJ2-3; 7 nucleotides match TRBD2. This CDR3 has 15 residues. V lost 0 bases and J lost 1; bases outside the gene matches: 2. Germline V lookup: CDR1 SGHRS, CDR2 YFSETQ. The CDR3, as DNA: TGCGCCAGCAGCTTGGGGACTAGGGGCACAGATACGCAGTATTTT. It translates to CASSLGTRGTDTQYF.

This sequence joins TRBV28 and TRBJ2-7, with D perhaps matching TRBD1 or TRBD2 (6 bases each). V lost 7 bases and J 7 bases, leaving 14 bases between the germline ends. Germline assignment: CDR1 MDHEN and CDR2 SYDVKM. The CDR3 runs to 12 residues. The DNA of the CDR3 is TGTGCCAGCAACAATGGGGGGCTAGAGCAGTACTTC. Its protein product is CASNNGGLEQYF.

This chain connects TRBV29-1 to TRBJ1-2; D remains ambiguous. This CDR3 region has 12 residues. Germline loops: CDR1 SQVTM, CDR2 ANQGSEA. V dropped 5 bases and J dropped 8 bases, with 15 bases sitting between them. DNA for the CDR3: TGCAGCGTTCGTGACCAGAGTAGCGGCTACACCTTC. This codes for CSVRDQSSGYTF.

This clone turned up a few times. The chain employs TRBV7-9 and TRBJ2-7; TRBD1 aligns across 10 bases. Germline trimming cut 4 bases from V and 5 bases from J; bases unmatched to any gene: 8. The CDR3 is 15 residues long. Germline V gene lookup returns CDR1 SEHNR and CDR2 FQNEAQ (reference sequence). CDR3 residues: CASSSRDRGVHEQYF. In nucleotides, the CDR3 is TGTGCCAGCAGCTCCCGGGACAGGGGTGTGCACGAGCAGTACTTC.

The chain links TRBV7-2 to TRBJ2-1; 9 bases align to TRBD2. From germline, CDR1 is SGHTA and CDR2 FQGNSA. This CDR3 has 15 amino acids. The trim removed 7 bases at V and 9 bases at J, leaving 13 bases unmatched. In DNA, the CDR3 is TGTGCCAGCACTCCCGGTGGGACTAGCTCGAGTGAGCAGTTCTTC. The encoded protein is CASTPGGTSSSEQFF. The full variable domain, with the rest looked up from reference TRBV7-2 and TRBJ2-1, is GAGVSQSPSNKVTEKGKDVELRCDPISGHTALYWYRQSLGQGLEFLIYFQGNSAPDKSGLPSDRFSAERTGGSVSTLTIQRTQQEDSAVYLCASTPGGTSSSEQFFGPGTRLTVL.

This chain connects TRBV5-8 to TRBJ1-5; D perhaps matches TRBD1 (5 bases). Germline lookup yields CDR1 SGHTS and CDR2 YDEGEE. V was pared by 4 bases and J by 2 bases, with 13 bases between. CDR3 length equals 15 residues. CDR3 in DNA: TGTGCCAGCAGCACCTGGGTACAGGGCAATCAGCCCCAGCATTTT. Translating it yields CASSTWVQGNQPQHF.

The chain combines TRBV3-1 (or the pseudogene TRBV3-2) with TRBJ1-5, with a weak D call TRBD1 (5 bases). The germline gives CDR1 LGHDT, CDR2 YNNKEL (reference sequence). The CDR3 length is 16 residues. V shed 0 bases and J shed 7 bases, with 16 bases lying between them. The CDR3 coding sequence is TGTGCCAGCAGCCAAGATGGAGCGGCAGGGCGCCAGCCCCAGCATTTT. Translated: CASSQDGAAGRQPQHF.

The genes are TRBV7-8 and TRBJ2-1, with D possibly being TRBD2 (6 bases). CDR1 is SGHVS and CDR2 is FQNEAQ in the germline V gene. The CDR3 is 12 residues long. Trimming cost V 5 bases and J 9 bases, with 11 bases left between them. The CDR3 bases are TGTGCCAGCAGCCCCGGGGGTGGTGAGCAGTTCTTC. Translated: CASSPGGGEQFF.

V is TRBV5-5 and J is TRBJ2-7; no clear D. Germline CDR1 SGHKS, CDR2 YYEKEE (reference sequence). The CDR3 has 14 amino acids. Trimming took off 0 bases at V and 4 bases at J, with 11 bases between the two ends. As DNA, the CDR3 is TGTGCCAGCAGCTTGGCCGGTCCGGTTTACGAGCAGTACTTC. This translates into CASSLAGPVYEQYF.

The chain uses TRBV3-1 (or the pseudogene TRBV3-2) and TRBJ2-1, with 8 bases aligning to TRBD2. Germline V gene sequence: CDR1 LGHDT, CDR2 YNNKEL (reference sequence). Trimming removed 4 bases from V and 3 bases from J; junction bases left unmatched: 5. The CDR3 has 15 residues. The DNA of the CDR3 is TGTGCCAGCAGCCGACTAGCGAGACTCTACAATGAGCAGTTCTTC. Translated, it gives CASSRLARLYNEQFF.

The J gene is TRBJ1-1, the V gene TRBV12-3 or TRBV12-4; tentatively, D is TRBD1 (6 bases). The CDR3 contains 13 residues. Trimming stripped 2 bases from V and 7 bases from J, with 11 bases between. The CDR3 DNA reads TGTGCCAGCAGTTTATCCGGACAGATTGAAGCTTTCTTT. Its protein product is CASSLSGQIEAFF.

This chain uses TRBV4-1 with TRBJ2-3, with TRBD2 matching 7 bases. Unmatched junction bases numbered 3, after V lost 0 bases and J lost 3 bases. The CDR3 contains 15 residues. Germline CDR1 is MGHRA and CDR2 is YSYEKL. The CDR3 here is CASSQELARTDTQYF. The CDR3 nucleotides read TGCGCCAGCAGCCAAGAACTAGCGCGTACAGATACGCAGTATTTT.

The CDR3 sequence: CASERDPYNEQFF. CDR3 DNA sequence: TGTGCCAGCGAGAGAGATCCATACAATGAGCAGTTCTTC. The chain employs TRBV11-1 and TRBJ2-1, with unresolved D. The CDR3 sequence is 13 residues long. Trimming stripped 8 bases from V and 4 bases from J, with 12 bases between. Germline V lookup: CDR1 SGHAT, CDR2 FQDESV (reference sequence).

Here the CDR3 reads CASSPALAVREQYF. The CDR3 bases are TGTGCCAGTAGCCCCGCACTAGCGGTGAGGGAGCAGTACTTC. The chain has TRBV19 and TRBJ2-7; 8 bases fit TRBD2. This CDR3 contains 14 residues. Germline trimming cut 6 bases from V and 7 bases from J; bases unmatched to any gene: 11. Looked up from germline, CDR1 is LNHDA and CDR2 is SQIVND (reference sequence).

The chain uses TRBV18 and TRBJ1-6, with TRBD1 as a possible D gene (6 bases). Germline CDR1 and CDR2: KGHSH and LQKENI. CDR3 size: 14 residues. Trimming cost V 5 bases and J 12 bases, with 17 bases left between them. CDR3 nucleotides: TGTGCCAGCTCAAATAACAGGGAGTCAGAACCCCTCCACTTT. It yields the protein CASSNNRESEPLHF.

There are a few counts of this clone. The rearrangement uses TRBV19 and TRBJ2-7, with D possibly TRBD1 on 6 matching bases. Germline loops: CDR1 LNHDA, CDR2 SQIVND (reference sequence). The CDR3 has 12 amino acids. V was clipped by 6 bases and J by 3 bases, with 9 bases between them. This chain's CDR3 is CASRDSYYEQYF. The CDR3 coding sequence is TGTGCCAGTAGGGACAGCTACTACGAGCAGTACTTC.

The chain combines TRBV7-2 with TRBJ2-5, with 7 bases that match TRBD1. Germline trimming cut 4 bases from V and 3 bases from J; bases unmatched to any gene: 2. The length of the CDR3 is 13 residues. CDR1 and CDR2 from the germline V gene are SGHTA and FQGNSA. This CDR3 reads CASSYDREETQYF. CDR3 nucleotides: TGTGCCAGCAGCTACGACAGGGAAGAGACCCAGTACTTC.

This clone appeared a single time. The V and J genes are TRBV7-3 and TRBJ2-7; 9 bases agree with TRBD1. Germline CDR1 is SGHTA and CDR2 is FQGTGA. Trimming took 1 base from V and 5 from J; bases not matched to a gene: 9. This CDR3 is 16 amino acids long. This chain's CDR3 is CASSLMGGQGFHEQYF. CDR3 sequence (DNA): TGTGCCAGCAGCTTAATGGGAGGACAGGGGTTTCACGAGCAGTACTTC.